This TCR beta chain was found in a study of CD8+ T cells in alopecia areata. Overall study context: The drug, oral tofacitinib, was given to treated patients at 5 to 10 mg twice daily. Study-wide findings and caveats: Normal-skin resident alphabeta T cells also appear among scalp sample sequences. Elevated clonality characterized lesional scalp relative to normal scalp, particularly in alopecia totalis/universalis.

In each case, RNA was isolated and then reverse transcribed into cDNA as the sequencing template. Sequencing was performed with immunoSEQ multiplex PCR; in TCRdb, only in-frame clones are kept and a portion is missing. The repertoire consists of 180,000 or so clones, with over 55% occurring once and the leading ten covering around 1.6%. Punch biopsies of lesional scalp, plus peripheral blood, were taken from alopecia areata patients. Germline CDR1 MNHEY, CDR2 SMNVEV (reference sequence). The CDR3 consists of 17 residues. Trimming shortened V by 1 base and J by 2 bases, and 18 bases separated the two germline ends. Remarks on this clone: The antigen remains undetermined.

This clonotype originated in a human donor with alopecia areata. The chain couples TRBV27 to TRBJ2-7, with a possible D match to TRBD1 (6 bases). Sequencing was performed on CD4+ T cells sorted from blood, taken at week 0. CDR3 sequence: CASSLWSPARGAYEQYF. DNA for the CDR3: TGTGCCAGCAGTTTATGGTCCCCCGCCAGGGGAGCCTACGAGCAGTACTTC.